The sequence of this TCR beta chain was determined in a study of OX40 agonist ivuxolimab in advanced cancers. Method: immunoSEQ multiplex PCR; TCRdb's copy keeps in-frame clones and lacks some. The sample includes tens of thousands of clones, around four fifths seen only once; the top ten take under 30%. The CDR3 runs to 14 residues. Trimming took 10 bases from V and 5 from J, leaving 20 bases between them. Germline lookup yields CDR1 SNHLY and CDR2 FYNNEI. The material sequenced was CD4+ or CD8+ T cells sorted from blood, taken in a trial of the OX40 agonist ivuxolimab. The gene calls are TRBV2 and TRBJ2-5, with D perhaps matching TRBD1 or TRBD2 (6 bases each). The receptor was isolated from an adult with an advanced solid tumor such as melanoma, head and neck, liver or kidney cancer. The CDR3 bases are TGTGCCAACCCCCCGGAGGGGGACTGGGAGACCCAGTACTTC. Encoded protein: CANPPEGDWETQYF. Together with reference TRBV2 and TRBJ2-5, the CDR3 gives the full variable domain: EPEVTQTPSHQVTQMGQEVILRCVPISNHLYFYWYRQILGQKVEFLVSFYNNEISEKSEIFDDQFSVERPDGSNFTLKIRSTKLEDSAMYFCANPPEGDWETQYFGPGTRLLVL.